Reported below is one T cell receptor (beta chain). Its cognate antigen is unknown. The record originates from a study of regulatory T cells in long-lasting Graves disease. Regarding the study as a whole: Persistent Graves' cases showed lower TCR diversity than newly diagnosed cases. Limited sample numbers may have lowered accuracy. Persistent disease preferred TRBV28, TRBJ1-2 and TRBJ2-5.

Time point defined: persistent/refractory GD, antithyroid drugs over 5 years with positive TRAb. With RNA extracted from PBMCs as input, the TCR library was made. Sequencing libraries for TCR beta were prepared with iRepertoire HTBI primers and Arm-PCR of CDR3 regions. TCRdb reanalysed the multiplex PCR reads using MiXCR and keeps one entry per CDR3 protein. This sample carries a few hundred thousand distinct CDR3 sequences, 20% to 25% of them seen once, and the ten largest clones take over 10%. Trimming stripped 4 bases from V and 3 bases from J, with 10 bases between. The CDR3 is made up of 13 amino acids. Germline V gene sequence: CDR1 DFQATT, CDR2 SNEGSKA (reference sequence).

The input for sequencing was peripheral blood mononuclear cells (PBMCs), taken when the disease was refractory, from a patient treated with antithyroid drugs. The V and J genes are TRBV20-1 and TRBJ1-5; D may be TRBD1 (6 bases). The TCR originated in a female donor with Graves disease. The DNA of the CDR3 is TGCAGTGCTAAGCGGGGGCCCAATCAGCCCCAGCATTTT. Translated, it gives CSAKRGPNQPQHF.